This record concerns one TCR beta chain sequence. Its cognate antigen has yet to be identified. No quality values exist for individual bases; no much larger clone is one base distant. This sample is part of a study of early T cells in non-severe SARS-CoV-2 infection (dated by TCRdb to the early 2020s). Background on the whole study: TCR sequencing used bulk RNA from unsorted whole blood, so alpha and beta chains could not be paired. What the study reported, not specific to this receptor: Matching against VDJdb was skewed toward anti-spike CD8 responses, likely underestimated virus-specific expansions, and missed private and CD4 specificities.

A case-control design nested within a healthcare worker cohort in London, UK, was used, with weekly nasopharyngeal swab PCR tests and blood sampling performed. Between 23 and 31 March 2020, the week of the UK lockdown, healthcare workers were enrolled and then followed up weekly for as long as 16 weeks. To prepare the library, 5' RACE was applied. Sequencing took place on a NextSeq 500. In the TCR library protocol, unique molecular identifiers were attached to individual cDNA molecules to correct for PCR bias and sequencing error. Both TCR alpha and beta chains were sequenced, and tight co-correlation was observed between alpha and beta sequence abundances in each sample. In the authors' own workflow: Decombinator V4 was used to annotate TCR sequences for V gene, J gene and CDR3. Expanded TCRs were defined as changing significantly between any two time points under a Poisson model with p below 0.0001. TCR abundances were normalised to the total number of TCRs sequenced per sample and expressed as counts per million. TRAV1-2 paired with TRAJ12, TRAJ20 or TRAJ33 defined MAIT TCRs, while TRAV10 paired with TRAJ18 defined iNKT TCRs. A search of VDJdb, accessed on 1 November 2021, was run for TCRs annotated to CMV, EBV and SARS-CoV-2, with TCRs annotated for multiple antigens excluded. Using fastp at Q25 and MiXCR, TCRdb reprocessed the public reads and kept productive beta chains. Each entry is one CDR3 protein sequence, shown with its most common DNA and genes. The V and J calls come from TCRdb's annotation, not from the publication. This sample gives around 58,000 distinct CDR3 sequences in total; around 7.7% of them show up just once. The top ten clones comprise approximately 10% of the sample.

The V end gives up 7 bases and the J end 1 base, leaving 12 bases in the junction not matched to a gene. The germline V gene yields MNHNS for CDR1 and SASEGT for CDR2. Spanning cysteine to phenylalanine, the CDR3 consists of 16 amino acids. Only the CDR3 DNA is retained, 48 bases long and in frame from the first base. This clonotype was sampled from an adult who was a healthcare worker with PCR-confirmed SARS-CoV-2 infection or an uninfected control (not recorded which). Sequencing used whole blood, obtained at baseline. The chain was built from TRBV6-1 and TRBJ2-5; a stretch of 7 junction bases matches TRBD2. The DNA sequence is TGTGCCAGCACTCTGGGGGTAGCGGGCTCCCAAGAGACCCAGTACTTC. It translates to CASTLGVAGSQETQYF.